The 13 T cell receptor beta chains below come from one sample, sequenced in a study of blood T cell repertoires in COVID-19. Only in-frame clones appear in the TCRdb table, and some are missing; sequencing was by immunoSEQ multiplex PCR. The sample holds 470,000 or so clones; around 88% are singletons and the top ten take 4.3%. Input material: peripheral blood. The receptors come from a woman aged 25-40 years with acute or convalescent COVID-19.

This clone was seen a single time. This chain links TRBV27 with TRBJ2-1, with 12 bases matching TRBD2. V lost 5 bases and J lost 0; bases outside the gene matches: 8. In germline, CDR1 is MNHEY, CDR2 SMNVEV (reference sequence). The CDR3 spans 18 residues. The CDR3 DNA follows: TGTGCCAGCAGTACCCGACTAGCGGGGGAATCCTCCTACAATGAGCAGTTCTTC. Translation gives CASSTRLAGESSYNEQFF.

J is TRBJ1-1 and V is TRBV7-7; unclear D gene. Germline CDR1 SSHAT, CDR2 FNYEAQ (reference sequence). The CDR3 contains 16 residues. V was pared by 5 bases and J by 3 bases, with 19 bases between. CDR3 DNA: TGTGCCAGCAGCCCCTCCCTTGGGAGGGCGGACACTGAAGCTTTCTTT. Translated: CASSPSLGRADTEAFF.

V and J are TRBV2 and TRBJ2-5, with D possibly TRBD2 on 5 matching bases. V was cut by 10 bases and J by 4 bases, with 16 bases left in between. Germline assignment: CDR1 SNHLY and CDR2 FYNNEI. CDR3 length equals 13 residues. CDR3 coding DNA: TGTGCCACCCAGAAAGGAAGCGGAGAGACCCAGTACTTC. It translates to CATQKGSGETQYF.

CDR3 DNA: TGCGCCAGCAGCGCTAAACAGGGAGTGAACACTGAAGCTTTCTTT. Translation gives CASSAKQGVNTEAFF. The chain links TRBV5-1 to TRBJ1-1; D is possibly TRBD1 (6 bases). The CDR3 runs 15 residues. Per germline, CDR1 SGHRS and CDR2 YFSETQ. With 4 bases removed from V and 0 bases from J, the gap between germline ends came to 13 bases.

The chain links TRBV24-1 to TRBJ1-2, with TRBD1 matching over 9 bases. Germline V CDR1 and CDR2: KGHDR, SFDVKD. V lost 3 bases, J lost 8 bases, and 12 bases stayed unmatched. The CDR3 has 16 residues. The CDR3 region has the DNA TGTGCCACCAGTGATCCTCGACAGGGGGACGGTTGGGGCTACACCTTC. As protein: CATSDPRQGDGWGYTF.

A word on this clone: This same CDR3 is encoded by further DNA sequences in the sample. The CDR3 DNA is TGTGCCAGCAGTGAAGGACAGGGTGATGGCTACACCTTC. As protein: CASSEGQGDGYTF. The chain is built from TRBV6-1 and TRBJ1-2, with 7 bases that match TRBD1. CDR1 MNHNS and CDR2 SASEGT come from the germline V gene. CDR3 length: 13 amino acids. The V and J ends lost 1 base and 6 bases, in that order; junction bases with no gene match: 2.

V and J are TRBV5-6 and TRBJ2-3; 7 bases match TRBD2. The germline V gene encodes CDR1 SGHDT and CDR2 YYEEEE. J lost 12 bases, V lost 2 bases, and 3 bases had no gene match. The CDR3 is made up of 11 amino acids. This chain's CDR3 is CASSLRTSQYF. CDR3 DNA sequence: TGTGCCAGCAGCTTAAGGACTAGTCAGTATTTT.

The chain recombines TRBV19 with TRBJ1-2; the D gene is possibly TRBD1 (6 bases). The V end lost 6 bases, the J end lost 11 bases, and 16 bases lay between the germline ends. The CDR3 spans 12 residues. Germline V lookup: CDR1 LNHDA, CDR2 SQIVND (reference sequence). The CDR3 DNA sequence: TGTGCCAGTAGAGGGGGATGGACTGCATACACCTTC. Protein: CASRGGWTAYTF. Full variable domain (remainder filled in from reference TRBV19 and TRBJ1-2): DGGITQSPKYLFRKEGQNVTLSCEQNLNHDAMYWYRQDPGQGLRLIYYSQIVNDFQKGDIAEGYSVSREKKESFPLTVTSAQKNPTAFYLCASRGGWTAYTFGSGTRLTVV.

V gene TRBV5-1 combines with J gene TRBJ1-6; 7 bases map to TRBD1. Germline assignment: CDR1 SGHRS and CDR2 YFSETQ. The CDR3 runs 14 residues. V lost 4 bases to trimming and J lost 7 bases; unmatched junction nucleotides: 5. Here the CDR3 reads CASSNRTGNSPLHF. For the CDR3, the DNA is TGCGCCAGCAGCAACAGGACAGGCAATTCACCCCTCCACTTT.

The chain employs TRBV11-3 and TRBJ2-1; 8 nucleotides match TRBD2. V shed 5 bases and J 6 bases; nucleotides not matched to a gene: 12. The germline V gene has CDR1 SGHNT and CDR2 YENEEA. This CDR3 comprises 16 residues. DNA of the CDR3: TGTGCCAGCAGCCCCAGGTCGCGGGGGGCATCCAATGAGCAGTTCTTC. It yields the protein CASSPRSRGASNEQFF.

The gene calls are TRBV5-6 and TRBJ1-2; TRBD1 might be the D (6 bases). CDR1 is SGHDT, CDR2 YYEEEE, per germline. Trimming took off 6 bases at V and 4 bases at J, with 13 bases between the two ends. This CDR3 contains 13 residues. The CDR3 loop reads CASKFGQIYGYTF. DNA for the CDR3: TGTGCCAGCAAATTCGGACAGATCTATGGCTACACCTTC.

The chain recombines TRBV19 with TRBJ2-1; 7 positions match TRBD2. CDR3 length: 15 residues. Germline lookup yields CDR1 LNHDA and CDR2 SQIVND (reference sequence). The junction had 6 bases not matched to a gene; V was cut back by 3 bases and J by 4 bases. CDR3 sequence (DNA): TGTGCCAGTAGTATTATGGCGGGGGAATACAATGAGCAGTTCTTC. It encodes CASSIMAGEYNEQFF.

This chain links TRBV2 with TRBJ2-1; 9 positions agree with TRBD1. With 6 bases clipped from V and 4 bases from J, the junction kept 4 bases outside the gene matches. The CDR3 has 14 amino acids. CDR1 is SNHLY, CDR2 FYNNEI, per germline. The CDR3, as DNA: TGTGCCAGCAGGGACAGGGGATATTACAATGAGCAGTTCTTC. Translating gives CASRDRGYYNEQFF.